A selection of T cell receptor beta chains follows, all from one sample in a study of patients and donors after allogeneic stem cell transplantation. TCRdb fed the RT-PCR reads into MiXCR, producing one record per CDR3 protein. The data show 800,000 to 1,000,000 distinct CDR3 sequences, with over 15% seen just once and roughly 6% held by the top ten. Sequenced: blood, either unsorted or a sorted T cell fraction (not recorded which). The receptors here all came from a human donor who was either an allogeneic HSCT recipient or a stem cell or donor lymphocyte infusion donor (not recorded which). It is not recorded whose cells these are; they may come from a transplant donor. Each CDR3 is given with its conserved first and last residue. Each record gives: CDR3 protein, CDR3 DNA, J gene, D gene, V gene, clone size. A D gene is named only where the DNA matches it firmly. Clone size appears in some rows only: once, few, many, or a class for an expanded clone.

CDR3aa: CASSQAGAPGSGSPLHF
CDR3nt: TGTGCCAGCAGCCAAGCGGGGGCGCCAGGTTCAGGATCACCCCTCCACTTT
j_gene: TRBJ1-6
d_gene: NA
v_gene: TRBV4-2
abundance: NA

CDR3aa: CASGLLDRGAYEQYF
CDR3nt: TGTGCCAGCGGCCTCTTGGACAGGGGGGCGTACGAGCAGTACTTC
j_gene: TRBJ2-7
d_gene: TRBD1
v_gene: TRBV5-6
abundance: NA

CDR3aa: CASSSPGAKQETQYF
CDR3nt: TGCGCCAGCAGTTCCCCGGGGGCGAAACAAGAGACCCAGTACTTC
j_gene: TRBJ2-5
d_gene: NA
v_gene: TRBV5-1
abundance: few

CDR3aa: CASSLQGVWAQHF
CDR3nt: TGTGCCAGCAGTTTACAAGGGGTGTGGGCCCAGCATTTT
j_gene: TRBJ1-5
d_gene: NA
v_gene: TRBV27
abundance: few

CDR3aa: CASSEAGVTGRETQYF
CDR3nt: TGTGCCAGCAGTGAAGCAGGGGTTACAGGACGAGAGACCCAGTACTTC
j_gene: TRBJ2-5
d_gene: NA
v_gene: TRBV6-1
abundance: NA

CDR3aa: CASSQEVGYEQYF
CDR3nt: TGCGCCAGCAGCCAGGAAGTAGGATACGAGCAGTACTTC
j_gene: TRBJ2-7
d_gene: NA
v_gene: TRBV4-3
abundance: few

CDR3aa: CASRPTSGPYEQYF
CDR3nt: TGTGCCAGCAGGCCTACTAGCGGCCCCTACGAGCAGTACTTC
j_gene: TRBJ2-7
d_gene: TRBD2
v_gene: TRBV6-2/TRBV6-3
abundance: NA

CDR3aa: CAATSPLHF
CDR3nt: TGTGCCGCGACCTCACCCCTCCACTTT
j_gene: TRBJ1-6
d_gene: NA
v_gene: TRBV6-1
abundance: few

CDR3aa: CASSFLAPPYGYTF
CDR3nt: TGTGCCAGCAGTTTTCTGGCCCCCCCCTATGGCTACACCTTC
j_gene: TRBJ1-2
d_gene: NA
v_gene: TRBV12-3/TRBV12-4
abundance: few

CDR3aa: CSVRGVAAYGYTF
CDR3nt: TGCAGCGTCCGAGGAGTGGCAGCTTATGGCTACACCTTC
j_gene: TRBJ1-2
d_gene: NA
v_gene: TRBV29-1
abundance: few